The 27 T cell receptor beta chains in this list originate from one sample, sequenced in a study of cytomegalovirus exposure and HLA in healthy donors. Libraries were prepared by immunoSEQ multiplex PCR; TCRdb keeps only in-frame clonotypes and omits some of them. The table includes nearly 200,000 clones, 84% detected once. Sequencing input: PBMCs. Receptors were obtained from a woman between 25 and 40 years old in good health and CMV-seropositive.

The V gene is TRBV7-9, the J gene TRBJ2-1; 8 bases agree with TRBD2. CDR3 size: 13 residues. The germline V gene encodes CDR1 SEHNR and CDR2 FQNEAQ (reference sequence). Trimming at V came to 8 bases and at J to 5 bases, leaving 5 bases not matched to a gene. The CDR3 sequence: CASLREGNNEQFF. The CDR3 DNA sequence: TGTGCCAGCCTACGGGAGGGAAACAATGAGCAGTTCTTC.

This chain uses TRBV27 with TRBJ2-3, with 9 bases lining up with TRBD2. V was clipped by 5 bases and J by 3 bases; unmatched bases: 3. This CDR3 contains 14 residues. CDR1 and CDR2 from the germline V gene are MNHEY and SMNVEV (reference sequence). The CDR3 loop reads CASSVLAGTDTQYF. The CDR3 nucleotides read TGTGCCAGCAGTGTCCTAGCGGGGACAGATACGCAGTATTTT.

This clone has more than one count but fewer than ten. This chain connects TRBV18 to TRBJ1-4, with D possibly TRBD1 on 5 matching bases. There are 14 residues in the CDR3. V dropped 2 bases and J dropped 7 bases, with 11 bases sitting between them. CDR1 KGHSH and CDR2 LQKENI come from the germline V gene. This CDR3 is CASSPDPGGEKLFF. The CDR3 DNA reads as TGTGCCAGCTCACCAGACCCCGGGGGTGAAAAACTGTTTTTT.

CDR3 nucleotide sequence: TGTGCCAGCAGTGTCGGGCCCGGGGGTCAGCCCCAGCATTTT. It translates to CASSVGPGGQPQHF. The genes are TRBV6-1 and TRBJ1-5; D possibly corresponds to TRBD1 (5 bases). The CDR3 sequence is 14 residues long. Trimming took 4 bases from V and 6 from J, leaving 13 bases between them. Germline V CDR1 and CDR2: MNHNS, SASEGT.

The rearrangement uses TRBV27 and TRBJ2-7; 8 bases map to TRBD1. CDR3 length equals 15 residues. Per germline, CDR1 MNHEY and CDR2 SMNVEV (reference sequence). Trimming cost V 1 base and J 7 bases; bases outside gene matches: 9. This CDR3 is CASSLYGTGSLEQYF. In DNA, the CDR3 is TGTGCCAGCAGTTTATATGGGACAGGCTCTTTGGAGCAGTACTTC.

This clone was observed at least ten times. The CDR3 bases are TGTGCCAGCTATCTAGCGGGACCCTACGAGCAGTACTTC. It codes for CASYLAGPYEQYF. V gene TRBV2 combines with J gene TRBJ2-7, with TRBD2 matching 9 bases. CDR1 and CDR2 from the germline V gene are SNHLY and FYNNEI. This CDR3 has 13 residues. The ends lost 8 bases at V and 2 bases at J; junction bases unmatched: 4.

This clone was seen a few times. The same CDR3 arises from other DNA sequences in this sample as well. The chain employs TRBV18 and TRBJ1-1, with 9 bases aligning to TRBD1. CDR3 length: 14 amino acids. Germline V gives CDR1 KGHSH, CDR2 LQKENI. Trimming at V came to 3 bases and at J to 2 bases, leaving 1 base not matched to a gene. The CDR3 protein is CASSPGQGNTEAFF. In DNA form, the CDR3 reads TGTGCCAGCTCACCGGGACAGGGTAACACTGAAGCTTTCTTT.

The chain uses TRBV5-1 and TRBJ2-3; TRBD2 aligns across 7 bases. The V gene's germline CDR1 is SGHRS and CDR2 YFSETQ. Trimming cost V 6 bases and J 6 bases; bases outside gene matches: 10. The CDR3 spans 14 residues. CDR3 sequence reads: CASKSGGSEDTQYF. The CDR3 DNA is TGCGCCAGCAAATCGGGAGGTTCTGAGGATACGCAGTATTTT.

The chain employs TRBV2 and TRBJ2-7; perhaps TRBD1 as D (6 bases). Germline assignment: CDR1 SNHLY and CDR2 FYNNEI. V lost 10 bases to trimming and J lost 4 bases, with 14 bases between them. This CDR3 contains 12 residues. For the CDR3, the DNA is TGTGCCACCTCAGGGGAAGAATACGAGCAGTACTTC. It translates to CATSGEEYEQYF.

V usage is TRBV5-1 and J usage is TRBJ2-1; 7 bases line up with TRBD2. The germline CDR1 and CDR2 sequences are SGHRS and YFSETQ. The CDR3 has 16 residues. V lost 0 bases, J lost 12 bases, and 15 bases stayed unmatched. As DNA, the CDR3 is TGCGCCAGCAGCTTGGATGAATACCAACCGGGACTACGGCAGTTCTTC. It is translated as CASSLDEYQPGLRQFF.

This clone was seen a single time. The chain employs TRBV10-1 and TRBJ2-7, with TRBD2 matching 7 bases. Germline V gives CDR1 WNHNN, CDR2 SYGVQD (reference sequence). Unmatched junction bases numbered 7, after V lost 2 bases and J lost 9 bases. CDR3 length: 13 residues. The CDR3 is CASSELGGIVQYF. DNA of the CDR3: TGCGCCAGCAGTGAGCTGGGGGGGATCGTGCAGTACTTC.

The V and J genes are TRBV6-1 and TRBJ1-5, with TRBD1 as a possible D gene (5 bases). Trimming stripped 8 bases from V and 3 bases from J, with 14 bases between. From germline, CDR1 is MNHNS and CDR2 SASEGT. This CDR3 region has 14 residues. CDR3 sequence (DNA): TGTGCCAGCTTCCGGGGGGACCACAATCAGCCCCAGCATTTT. Protein product: CASFRGDHNQPQHF.

As concerns this clone: No conserved phenylalanine or tryptophan ends this CDR3, so it is likely a read error. The DNA is left out, because the CDR3 cannot be placed on it with certainty; the CDR3 is given as TCRdb lists it. The chain carries TRBV2 and TRBJ2-7; the table's D gene call, TRBD2, was not cross checked with the DNA. Germline lookup yields CDR1 SNHLY and CDR2 FYNNEI. The CDR3 region is 10 residues in length, termini included. The CDR3 reads CASSDGTFHL.

The table lists this clone with a count of one. The CDR3 sequence is CASSAKDRESGYTF. Here the CDR3 DNA reads TGTGCCAGCAGCGCGAAGGACAGGGAATCTGGCTACACCTTC. V is TRBV5-4 and J is TRBJ1-2; 8 nucleotides align to TRBD1. V dropped 4 bases and J dropped 7; count of bases not matched to a gene: 9. CDR1 is SGHNT and CDR2 is YYREEE in the germline V gene (reference sequence). There are 14 residues in the CDR3.

The J gene is TRBJ2-2, the V gene TRBV18; 7 nucleotides match TRBD1. V gave up 3 bases and J gave up 1 base; unmatched junction bases: 2. Germline lookup yields CDR1 KGHSH and CDR2 LQKENI. The CDR3 consists of 15 residues. This CDR3 is CASSPRQGNTGELFF. In DNA form, the CDR3 reads TGTGCCAGCTCACCGAGACAGGGGAACACCGGGGAGCTGTTTTTT.

The rearrangement uses TRBV4-1 and TRBJ1-3; perhaps TRBD1 as D (5 bases). The length of the CDR3 is 17 residues. The V end lost 2 bases, the J end lost 0 bases, and 14 bases lay between the germline ends. Germline CDR1 and CDR2: MGHRA and YSYEKL. The CDR3 region has the DNA TGCGCCAGCAGCCAAAACACAGGCCTACTCTCTGGAAACACCATATATTTT. This encodes CASSQNTGLLSGNTIYF.

The V gene is TRBV6-1, the J gene TRBJ1-1; D uncertain. Germline V gene sequence: CDR1 MNHNS, CDR2 SASEGT. This CDR3 spans 12 amino acids. The V end was cut by 5 bases, the J end by 3 bases, with 7 bases between. The CDR3 coding sequence is TGTGCCAGCAGTTTCCGGGACACTGAAGCTTTCTTT. Amino acid sequence: CASSFRDTEAFF.

This sequence joins TRBV6-5 and TRBJ2-7; tentatively, D is TRBD2 (5 bases). In germline, CDR1 is MNHEY, CDR2 SVGAGI. Trimming removed 2 bases from V and 3 bases from J, with 8 bases in between. This CDR3 has 13 amino acids. CDR3 DNA sequence: TGTGCCAGCAGTTACAGGACTTACTACGAGCAGTACTTC. It is translated as CASSYRTYYEQYF.

The CDR3 loop is CATSRESGTFTGELFF. CDR3 coding DNA: TGTGCCACCAGCAGGGAATCCGGGACTTTCACCGGGGAGCTGTTTTTT. The chain recombines TRBV15 with TRBJ2-2; D is possibly TRBD2 (6 bases). The CDR3 is 16 amino acids. From germline, CDR1 is LNHNV and CDR2 YYDKDF (reference sequence). Trimming took 3 bases from V and 4 from J, leaving 15 bases between them.

This chain links TRBV5-4 with TRBJ2-1, with 9 bases aligning to TRBD2. The CDR3 contains 16 residues. Germline CDR1 SGHNT, CDR2 YYREEE (reference sequence). Trimming took 2 bases from V and 7 from J; bases not matched to a gene: 10. The CDR3 nucleotides are TGTGCCAGCAGCTTAATAGGCGGGAGGGCCGGTAATGAGCAGTTCTTC. Protein sequence: CASSLIGGRAGNEQFF.

The chain is built from TRBV2 and TRBJ2-1; D may be TRBD2 (5 bases). Germline V gene lookup returns CDR1 SNHLY and CDR2 FYNNEI. The V gene lost 7 bases and the J gene lost 9 bases, with 13 bases spanning the gap. The CDR3 runs to 12 residues. CDR3 sequence reads: CASTIRRSEQFF. The CDR3 bases are TGTGCCAGCACAATCAGGAGGAGTGAGCAGTTCTTC.

This sequence joins TRBV28 and TRBJ2-1, with a weak D call TRBD1 (6 bases). V was trimmed by 6 bases and J by 8 bases, leaving 14 bases between them. The CDR3 has 13 amino acids. Per the germline V gene, CDR1 is MDHEN and CDR2 is SYDVKM. CDR3: CASRSGVYDEQFF. In DNA form, the CDR3 reads TGTGCCAGCAGGTCAGGGGTGTACGATGAGCAGTTCTTC.

There are a few counts of this clone. The chain uses TRBV30 and TRBJ2-1; 7 positions agree with TRBD2. V was pared by 0 bases and J by 3 bases, with 8 bases of the junction left unmatched. This CDR3 is built from 16 residues. Germline CDR1 reads GTSNPN; CDR2 reads SVGIG (reference sequence). This chain's CDR3 is CAWSVITSEHYNEQFF. The CDR3 DNA is TGTGCCTGGAGTGTAATAACTAGCGAGCACTACAATGAGCAGTTCTTC. Complete variable domain (other parts from reference TRBV30 and TRBJ2-1): SQTIHQWPATLVQPVGSPLSLECTVEGTSNPNLYWYRQAAGRGLQLLFYSVGIGQISSEVPQNLSASRPQDRQFILSSKKLLLSDSGFYLCAWSVITSEHYNEQFFGPGTRLTVL.

V usage is TRBV7-2 and J usage is TRBJ2-1, with D perhaps matching TRBD2 (6 bases). V lost 4 bases to trimming and J lost 6 bases, with 13 bases between them. Germline V gene lookup returns CDR1 SGHTA and CDR2 FQGNSA. This CDR3 is built from 14 residues. The CDR3 spells CASSSTRSVNEQFF. CDR3 in DNA: TGTGCCAGCAGCTCGACTAGATCGGTCAATGAGCAGTTCTTC. Combining the CDR3 with reference TRBV7-2 and TRBJ2-1 gives the whole variable domain GAGVSQSPSNKVTEKGKDVELRCDPISGHTALYWYRQSLGQGLEFLIYFQGNSAPDKSGLPSDRFSAERTGGSVSTLTIQRTQQEDSAVYLCASSSTRSVNEQFFGPGTRLTVL.

The chain couples TRBV19 to TRBJ1-2, with 7 bases that match TRBD1. This CDR3 has 14 amino acids. The germline CDR1 and CDR2 sequences are LNHDA and SQIVND (reference sequence). V lost 3 bases and J lost 5; bases outside the gene matches: 6. DNA of the CDR3: TGTGCCAGTAGTATCTCGGGACAGCCGTATGGCTACACCTTC. It encodes CASSISGQPYGYTF.

The sample holds one count of this clone. V is TRBV4-2 and J is TRBJ1-2; D not resolved. Trimming removed 0 bases at V and 8 bases at J, with 19 bases between. CDR1 and CDR2 from the germline V gene are LGHNA and YNFKEQ. The CDR3 is made up of 16 amino acids. The CDR3 DNA sequence: TGTGCCAGCAGCCAAGATTCTCTTCGGAGGGTACGAGGCTACACCTTC. It encodes CASSQDSLRRVRGYTF.

Concerning this clone itself: Other nucleotide sequences from this sample produce the same CDR3. The CDR3 DNA reads as TGTGCCAGCAGCCCGGGACTAGCGGGTCCCTACGAGCAGTACTTC. It specifies CASSPGLAGPYEQYF. The chain links TRBV4-2 to TRBJ2-7, with 12 bases aligning to TRBD2. CDR3 length: 15 residues. CDR1 is LGHNA and CDR2 is YNFKEQ in the germline V gene. V dropped 4 bases and J dropped 2; count of bases not matched to a gene: 3.